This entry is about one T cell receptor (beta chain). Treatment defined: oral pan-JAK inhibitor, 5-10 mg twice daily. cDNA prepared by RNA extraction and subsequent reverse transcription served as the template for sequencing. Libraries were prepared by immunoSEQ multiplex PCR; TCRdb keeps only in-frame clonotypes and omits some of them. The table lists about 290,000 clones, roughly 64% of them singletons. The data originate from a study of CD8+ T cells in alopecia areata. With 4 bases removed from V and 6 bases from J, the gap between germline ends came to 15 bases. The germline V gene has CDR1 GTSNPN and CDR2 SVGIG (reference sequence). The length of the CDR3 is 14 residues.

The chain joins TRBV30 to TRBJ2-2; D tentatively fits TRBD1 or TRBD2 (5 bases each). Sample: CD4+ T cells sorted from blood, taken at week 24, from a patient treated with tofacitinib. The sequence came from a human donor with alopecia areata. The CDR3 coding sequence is TGTGCCTGGAACTATCAGGGAGAGTCCGGGGAGCTGTTTTTT. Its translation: CAWNYQGESGELFF.